This T cell receptor (beta chain) comes out of a study of cytomegalovirus exposure and HLA in healthy donors. The germline gives CDR1 MRHNA, CDR2 SNTAGT. V lost 4 bases and J lost 3; bases outside the gene matches: 3. The CDR3 covers 15 residues. Primers included in the PCR were 60 Vbeta and 13 Jbeta primers. The protocol was immunoSEQ multiplex PCR, while the TCRdb copy is restricted to in-frame clones and leaves out a portion. Of fewer than 85,000 clones in the sample, over 70% were seen once. This clone was counted once. J is TRBJ2-2 and V is TRBV6-4; TRBD2 matches at 9 bases. The receptor was isolated from a man aged 18 to 35 in good health and CMV-seropositive. Sequenced input: PBMCs. The chain's CDR3 is CASSARTSDTGELFF. For the CDR3, the DNA is TGTGCCAGCAGTGCACGGACTAGCGACACCGGGGAGCTGTTTTTT.